Listed below are T cell receptor beta chains from one sample, sequenced in a study of T cells expressing NK-cell markers. TCRdb reprocessed the 5' RACE reads and stores each CDR3 protein as one record, lacking DNA. In total, the table holds approximately 550,000 distinct CDR3 sequences. The sequencing input was blood T cells: a sorted CD56 or NKG2C T cell subset, CD4+ or CD8+ T cells, or bulk PBMC T cells (not recorded which). These receptors were taken from a man between 18 and 29 years old in good health. The CDR3 runs from the conserved cysteine through the conserved F or W.

CDR3 length,J gene,V gene,CDR3 protein
16,TRBJ2-7,TRBV20-1,CSARDRTSGLTYEQYF
16,TRBJ2-1,TRBV14,CASSHLGSSIGNEQFF
18,TRBJ1-1,TRBV29-1,CSVEGLPGQGARVAEAFF
16,TRBJ2-1,TRBV7-2,CASRPPNRATYNEQFF
15,TRBJ1-5,TRBV5-6,CASSLLGEGRAPQHF
14,TRBJ2-2,TRBV5-1,CASGPVEGASGLFF
12,TRBJ2-1,TRBV29-1,CSVTGQVNEQFF
18,TRBJ2-1,TRBV10-3,CAIRTNRGGRGSYNEQFF
13,TRBJ2-1,TRBV28,CASTLGARVEQFF
18,TRBJ2-7,TRBV6-5,CASSYSKHIFVPTYEQYF
13,TRBJ1-1,TRBV10-3,CAIKNLLNTEAFF
15,TRBJ2-2,TRBV4-3,CASSQLAVNTGELFF
14,TRBJ2-1,TRBV6-2/TRBV6-3,CATRQLSSYNEQFF
12,TRBJ2-3,TRBV3-1,CASSQGRDTQYF
16,TRBJ1-1,TRBV5-5,CASSRRFGQVFTEAFF
18,TRBJ2-5,TRBV11-2,CASSLVASGRPTRETQYF
15,TRBJ2-7,TRBV12-3/TRBV12-4,CASSFGGGSPSEQYF
15,TRBJ2-2,TRBV10-1,CASRTGQGRTGELFF
15,TRBJ2-7,TRBV20-1,CSARDGGQGGYEQYF
17,TRBJ2-1,TRBV27,CASSSLPGLAGSNEQFF
16,TRBJ1-5,TRBV20-1,CSASRNPGDSNQPQHF
17,TRBJ2-6,TRBV5-6,CASSPAWVATGANVLTF
20,TRBJ2-1,TRBV25-1,CASSTKGLAGGTGTANEQFF
15,TRBJ2-5,TRBV4-2,CASSQGGNKAETQYF
16,TRBJ2-2,TRBV7-3,CASSSTGSRNTGELFF
16,TRBJ1-1,TRBV11-2,CASSLRVRGGNTEAFF
11,TRBJ1-1,TRBV20-1,CSAQREGQAFF
14,TRBJ1-5,TRBV20-1,CSATRDRANQPQHF